The rows below give T cell receptor beta chains drawn from one sample of a study of Ad26.COV2.S vaccination and SARS-CoV-2 variants. Measured with immunoSEQ multiplex PCR; TCRdb has only the in-frame clones, and not every one. The data show about 410,000 clones, 70% to 90% seen once. Specimen: peripheral blood, collected in a trial of Ad26.COV2.S vaccine versus placebo. The receptors stem from a person aged 18 to 59 who received the Ad26.COV2.S COVID-19 vaccine or a placebo. The CDR3 runs from the conserved cysteine through the conserved F or W. A D gene is named only where the DNA matches it firmly. Size tells how often a clone was seen (once, few, many) or the class of an expanded clone, and some rows leave it out.

TGCGCCAGCAGCCCGGACAGCTACGAGCAGTACTTC	CASSPDSYEQYF	12	TRBJ2-7	few	TRBV5-1	NA
TGCGCCAGCAGCCAAGATTTTCAGGGTCTACACAATGAGCAGTTCTTC	CASSQDFQGLHNEQFF	16	TRBJ2-1	NA	TRBV4-3	NA
TGTGCCAGCAGTTACTCGACCGACCTCTCCTACGAGCAGTACTTC	CASSYSTDLSYEQYF	15	TRBJ2-7	NA	TRBV6-5	NA
TGTGCCACCAGCCTGAATGGGGGGGCACGAGAAAAACTGTTTTTT	CATSLNGGAREKLFF	15	TRBJ1-4	NA	TRBV15	NA
TGTGCCAGCAGCTCCTGGACAGGGTATCTACGGGGCTACACCTTC	CASSSWTGYLRGYTF	15	TRBJ1-2	NA	TRBV5-4	TRBD1
TGTGCCAGTAACTCTGGAAGCTATGGCTACACCTTC	CASNSGSYGYTF	12	TRBJ1-2	NA	TRBV19	NA
TGTGCCAGCAGTTCCCGGGATAGCCACACCATATATTTT	CASSSRDSHTIYF	13	TRBJ1-3	NA	TRBV6-5	NA
TGTGCCAGCAGCTTGGGACCGGAGTTGGCCGCTGGGGAGCTGTTTTTT	CASSLGPELAAGELFF	16	TRBJ2-2	NA	TRBV5-6	NA
TGTGCCAGCAGTGAAGCTGGGGAAGCCAAAAACATTCAGTACTTC	CASSEAGEAKNIQYF	15	TRBJ2-4	NA	TRBV6-1	NA
TGCAGTGCGAGTCATCCGAACACTGAAGCTTTCTTT	CSASHPNTEAFF	12	TRBJ1-1	NA	TRBV20-1	NA
TGTGCCAGCAGCTTAGCGGCAGGGAAAGCCAATGAGCAGTTCTTC	CASSLAAGKANEQFF	15	TRBJ2-1	NA	TRBV7-2	NA
TGTGCCAGCAGTGGAACTCCGACTAGCGGGGGGTTCAATGAGCAGTTCTTC	CASSGTPTSGGFNEQFF	17	TRBJ2-1	NA	TRBV6-1	TRBD2
TGTGCCAGCAGCCAAGAGGAAGGTGAAGCTTTCTTT	CASSQEEGEAFF	12	TRBJ1-1	NA	TRBV4-2	NA
TGTGCCAGCAGTGAAACCCCAGCCTACGAGCAGTACTTC	CASSETPAYEQYF	13	TRBJ2-7	NA	TRBV6-1	NA
TGTGCCAGTAGTTCCTATAACTCTAATCAGCCCCAGCATTTT	CASSSYNSNQPQHF	14	TRBJ1-5	NA	TRBV19	NA
TGTGCCAGCACCCCAGGGAACCGGGGGACGCAGTACTTC	CASTPGNRGTQYF	13	TRBJ2-7	NA	TRBV12-3/TRBV12-4	NA